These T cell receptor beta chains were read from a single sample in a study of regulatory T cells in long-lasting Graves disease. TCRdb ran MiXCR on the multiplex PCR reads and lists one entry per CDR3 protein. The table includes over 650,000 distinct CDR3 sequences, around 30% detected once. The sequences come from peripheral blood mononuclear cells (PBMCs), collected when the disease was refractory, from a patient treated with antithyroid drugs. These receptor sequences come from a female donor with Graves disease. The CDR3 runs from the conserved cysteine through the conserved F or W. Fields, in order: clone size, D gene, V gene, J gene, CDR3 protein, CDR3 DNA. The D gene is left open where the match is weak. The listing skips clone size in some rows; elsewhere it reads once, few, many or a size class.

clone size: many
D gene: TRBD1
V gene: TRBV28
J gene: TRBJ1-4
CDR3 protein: CASSFPGQGAILFF
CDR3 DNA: TGTGCCAGCAGTTTCCCGGGACAGGGGGCGATTCTGTTTTTT

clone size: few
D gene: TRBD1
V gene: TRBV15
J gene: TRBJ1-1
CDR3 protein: CATSTEQGAAEAFF
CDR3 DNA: TGTGCCACCAGCACAGAACAGGGGGCGGCTGAAGCTTTCTTT

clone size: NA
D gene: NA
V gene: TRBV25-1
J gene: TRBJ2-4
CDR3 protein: CASSLSSDIQYF
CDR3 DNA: TGTGCCAGCAGTTTAAGTTCGGACATTCAGTACTTC

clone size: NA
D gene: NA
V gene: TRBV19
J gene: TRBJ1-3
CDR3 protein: CASSRSTVNGNTIYF
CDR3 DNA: TGTGCCAGTAGCCGATCGACAGTGAATGGAAACACCATATATTTT

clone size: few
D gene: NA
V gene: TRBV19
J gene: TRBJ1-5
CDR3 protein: CASRVSQSQPQHF
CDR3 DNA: TGTGCCAGTAGAGTCTCTCAATCTCAGCCCCAGCATTTT

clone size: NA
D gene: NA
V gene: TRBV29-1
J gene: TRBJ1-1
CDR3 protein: CSVVGENTEAFF
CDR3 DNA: TGCAGCGTTGTAGGGGAGAACACTGAAGCTTTCTTT

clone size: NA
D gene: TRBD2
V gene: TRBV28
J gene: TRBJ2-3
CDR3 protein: CASSPSTSGGTDTQYF
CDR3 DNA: TGTGCCAGCAGTCCATCGACTAGCGGGGGCACAGATACGCAGTATTTT

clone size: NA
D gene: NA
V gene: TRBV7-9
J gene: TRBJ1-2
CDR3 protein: CASSDRQSTGYTF
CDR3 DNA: TGTGCCAGCAGCGACCGACAGTCAACAGGCTACACCTTC

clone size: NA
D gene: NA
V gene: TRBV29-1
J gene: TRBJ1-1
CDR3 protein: CSVSAGMNTEAFF
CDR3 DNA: TGCAGCGTTTCAGCAGGAATGAACACTGAAGCTTTCTTT

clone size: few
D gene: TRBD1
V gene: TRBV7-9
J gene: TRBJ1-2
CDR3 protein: CASSERQGPLEGYTF
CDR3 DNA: TGTGCCAGCAGCGAAAGACAGGGCCCATTAGAGGGCTACACCTTC

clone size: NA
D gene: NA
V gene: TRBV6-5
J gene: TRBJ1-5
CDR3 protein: CASSSTTRGLLSQPQHF
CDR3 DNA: TGTGCCAGCAGTTCCACGACTCGAGGCCTATTGAGCCAGCCCCAGCATTTT

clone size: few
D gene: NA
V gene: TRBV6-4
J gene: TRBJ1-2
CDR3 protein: CASSLDEGYGYTF
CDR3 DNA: TGTGCCAGCAGCCTCGATGAGGGCTATGGCTACACCTTC

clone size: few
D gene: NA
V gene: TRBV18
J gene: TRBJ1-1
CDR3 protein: CASSRAEDTEAFF
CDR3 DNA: TGTGCCAGCTCAAGGGCCGAAGACACTGAAGCTTTCTTT

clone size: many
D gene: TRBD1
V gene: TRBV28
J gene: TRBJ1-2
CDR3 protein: CASSFWGQGARGYTF
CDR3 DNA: TGTGCCAGCAGTTTTTGGGGACAGGGGGCCAGGGGCTACACCTTC

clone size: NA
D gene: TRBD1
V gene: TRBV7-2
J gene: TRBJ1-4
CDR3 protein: CASSWSGTGNEKLFF
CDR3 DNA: TGTGCCAGCAGCTGGTCCGGGACAGGGAATGAAAAACTGTTTTTT

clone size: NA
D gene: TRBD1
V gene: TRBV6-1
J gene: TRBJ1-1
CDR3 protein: CASSTTGASKGDTEAFF
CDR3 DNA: TGTGCCAGCAGTACAACAGGGGCCAGTAAGGGTGACACTGAAGCTTTCTTT

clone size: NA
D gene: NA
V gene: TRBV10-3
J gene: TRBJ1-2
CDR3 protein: CAIRGAQASGYTF
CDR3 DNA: TGTGCCATCAGGGGGGCTCAGGCTTCCGGCTACACCTTC

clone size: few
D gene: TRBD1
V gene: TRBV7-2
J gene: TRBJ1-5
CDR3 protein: CASSIRQGSQPQHF
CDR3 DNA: TGTGCCAGCAGCATAAGACAGGGCTCTCAGCCCCAGCATTTT

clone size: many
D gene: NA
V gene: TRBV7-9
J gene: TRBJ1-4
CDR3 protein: CASSTFRTVNEKLFF
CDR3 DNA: TGTGCCAGCAGCACGTTCCGGACTGTTAATGAAAAACTGTTTTTT

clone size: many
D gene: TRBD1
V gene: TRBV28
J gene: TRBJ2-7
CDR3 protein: CASSLYDRDRASYEQYF
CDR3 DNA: TGTGCCAGCAGCTTGTACGACCGGGACAGGGCATCGTACGAGCAGTACTTC

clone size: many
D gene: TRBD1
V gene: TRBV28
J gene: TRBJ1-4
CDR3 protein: CASRSAGGYEKLFF
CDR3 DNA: TGTGCCAGCAGGTCAGCAGGGGGTTATGAAAAACTGTTTTTT

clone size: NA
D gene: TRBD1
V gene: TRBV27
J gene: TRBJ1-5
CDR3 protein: CASRLQGMDQPQHF
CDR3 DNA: TGTGCCAGCAGATTACAGGGGATGGATCAGCCCCAGCATTTT

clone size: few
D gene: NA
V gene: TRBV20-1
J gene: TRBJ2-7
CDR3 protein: CSATGTAKSYEQYF
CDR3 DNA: TGCAGTGCTACCGGGACCGCCAAATCCTACGAGCAGTACTTC

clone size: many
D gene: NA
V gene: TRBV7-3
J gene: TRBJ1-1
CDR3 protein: CASSTSGNTEAFF
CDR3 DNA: TGTGCCAGCAGCACCTCCGGGAACACTGAAGCTTTCTTT

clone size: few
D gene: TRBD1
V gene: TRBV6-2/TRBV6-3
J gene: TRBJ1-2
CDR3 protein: CASSYSIRPGQGAWGYTF
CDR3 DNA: TGTGCCAGCAGTTACTCGATTCGACCGGGACAGGGGGCGTGGGGCTACACCTTC

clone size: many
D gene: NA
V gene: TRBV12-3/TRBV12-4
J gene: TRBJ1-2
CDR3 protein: CASTELGYGYTF
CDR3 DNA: TGTGCCAGCACCGAGCTCGGCTATGGCTACACCTTC

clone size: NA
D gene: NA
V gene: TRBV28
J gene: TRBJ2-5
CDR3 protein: CASGPRETQYF
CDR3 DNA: TGTGCCAGCGGGCCCCGGGAGACCCAGTACTTC

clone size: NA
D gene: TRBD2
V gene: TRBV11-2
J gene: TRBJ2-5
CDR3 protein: CASSLESASGRETQYF
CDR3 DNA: TGTGCCAGCAGCTTAGAATCGGCTAGCGGGAGAGAGACCCAGTACTTC

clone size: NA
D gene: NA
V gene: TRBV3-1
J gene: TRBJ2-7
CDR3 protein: CASSQAPSRASYEQYF
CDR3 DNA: TGTGCCAGCAGCCAAGCCCCGTCGAGGGCTTCCTACGAGCAGTACTTC

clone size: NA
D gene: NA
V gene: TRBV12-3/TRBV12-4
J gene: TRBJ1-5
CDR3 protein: CASSLELQGSNQPQHF
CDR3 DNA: TGTGCCAGCAGTCTCGAGCTACAGGGTAGCAATCAGCCCCAGCATTTT

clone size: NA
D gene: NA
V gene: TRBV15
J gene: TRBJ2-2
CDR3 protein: CATSRDWIAGELFF
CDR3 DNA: TGTGCCACCAGCAGAGATTGGATCGCCGGGGAGCTGTTTTTT

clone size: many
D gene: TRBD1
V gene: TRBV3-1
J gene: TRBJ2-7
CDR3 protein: CASSHRQGRTYEQYF
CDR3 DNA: TGTGCCAGCAGCCACCGACAGGGAAGAACCTACGAGCAGTACTTC

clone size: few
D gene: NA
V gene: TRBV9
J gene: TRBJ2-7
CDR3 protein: CASSTTSDRSLYEQYF
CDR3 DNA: TGTGCCAGCAGCACAACTTCAGACAGATCGCTCTACGAGCAGTACTTC

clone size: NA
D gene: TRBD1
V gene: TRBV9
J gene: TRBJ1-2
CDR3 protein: CASSVEAGTGTYGYTF
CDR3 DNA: TGTGCCAGCAGCGTAGAGGCCGGGACAGGGACATATGGCTACACCTTC

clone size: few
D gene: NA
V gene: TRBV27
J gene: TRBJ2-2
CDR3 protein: CASSLSPGVTGELFF
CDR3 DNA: TGTGCCAGCAGTTTATCACCAGGGGTCACCGGGGAGCTGTTTTTT

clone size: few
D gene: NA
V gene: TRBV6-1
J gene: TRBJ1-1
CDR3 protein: CASSELGASAEAFF
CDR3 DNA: TGTGCCAGCAGTGAACTGGGGGCGAGCGCTGAAGCTTTCTTT

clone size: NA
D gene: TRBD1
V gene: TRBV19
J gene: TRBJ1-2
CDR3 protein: CASSTRTGFNHGYTF
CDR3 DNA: TGTGCCAGTAGTACCCGGACAGGCTTCAACCATGGCTACACCTTC

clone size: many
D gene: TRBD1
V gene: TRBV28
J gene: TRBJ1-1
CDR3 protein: CASSPGQPTEAFF
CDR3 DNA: TGTGCCAGCAGCCCGGGACAGCCCACTGAAGCTTTCTTT

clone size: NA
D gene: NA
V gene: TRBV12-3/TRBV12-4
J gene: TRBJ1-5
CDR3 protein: CASSFGGVNQPQHF
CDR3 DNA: TGTGCCAGCAGTTTCGGGGGGGTCAATCAGCCCCAGCATTTT

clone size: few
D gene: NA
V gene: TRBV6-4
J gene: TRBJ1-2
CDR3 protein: CASSYGGGKTTGPGGYTF
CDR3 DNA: TGTGCCAGCAGTTACGGGGGGGGCAAGACCACCGGTCCGGGTGGCTACACCTTC

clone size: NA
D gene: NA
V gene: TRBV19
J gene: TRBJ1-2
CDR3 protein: CATKSRVNYGYTF
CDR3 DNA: TGTGCCACTAAAAGCAGGGTTAACTATGGCTACACCTTC

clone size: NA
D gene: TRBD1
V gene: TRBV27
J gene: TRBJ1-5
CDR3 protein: CASSPRTGYNQPQHF
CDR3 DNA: TGTGCCAGCAGCCCCCGGACAGGGTACAATCAGCCCCAGCATTTT

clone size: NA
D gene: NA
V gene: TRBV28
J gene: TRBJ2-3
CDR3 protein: CASSLDRGGTTDTQYF
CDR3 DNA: TGTGCCAGCAGTTTGGATCGGGGAGGAACCACAGATACGCAGTATTTT

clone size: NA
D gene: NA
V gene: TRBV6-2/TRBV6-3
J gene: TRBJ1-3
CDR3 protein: CASSYSSVGLSGNTIYF
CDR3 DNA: TGTGCCAGCAGTTACTCGAGTGTAGGGCTCTCTGGAAACACCATATATTTT

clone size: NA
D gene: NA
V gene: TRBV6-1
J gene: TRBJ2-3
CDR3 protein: CASRDLRGDTQYF
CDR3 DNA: TGTGCCAGCAGGGACTTAAGAGGAGATACGCAGTATTTT

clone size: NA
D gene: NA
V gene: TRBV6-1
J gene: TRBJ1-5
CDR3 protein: CASSVQGNQPQHF
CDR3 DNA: TGTGCCAGCAGTGTGCAGGGCAATCAGCCCCAGCATTTT

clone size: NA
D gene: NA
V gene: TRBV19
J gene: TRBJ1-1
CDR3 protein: CASRSRDTYALITEAFF
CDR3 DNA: TGTGCCAGTAGGAGCCGGGACACTTACGCACTCATCACTGAAGCTTTCTTT

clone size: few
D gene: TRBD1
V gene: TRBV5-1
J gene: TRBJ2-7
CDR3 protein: CASSATGPTYEQYF
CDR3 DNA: TGCGCCAGCAGCGCGACAGGGCCAACCTACGAGCAGTACTTC

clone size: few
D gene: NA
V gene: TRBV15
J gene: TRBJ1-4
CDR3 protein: CATSSRGRGIGKKLFF
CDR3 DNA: TGTGCCACCAGCAGTCGAGGCCGGGGGATTGGTAAAAAACTGTTTTTT

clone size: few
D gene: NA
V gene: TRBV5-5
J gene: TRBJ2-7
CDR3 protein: CASSPLAAYEQYF
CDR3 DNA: TGTGCCAGCAGCCCTCTAGCTGCCTACGAGCAGTACTTC

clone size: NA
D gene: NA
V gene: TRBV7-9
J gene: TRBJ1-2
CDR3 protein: CASSEEGQGTYGYTF
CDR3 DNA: TGTGCCAGCAGCGAGGAGGGGCAGGGCACGTATGGCTACACCTTC